What follows are 18 T cell receptor beta chains derived from one specimen sequenced in a study of beta chain features in type 1 diabetes. Study-wide findings and caveats: When Type 1 diabetes patients were examined, their TCRB CDR3s proved moderately but significantly shorter in all four CD4+ subsets.

As every portion of the isolated RNA was reverse transcribed, the sequencing read expressed TCRB transcripts. Profiling relied on immunoSEQ multiplex PCR, and the TCRdb table lists in-frame clones only, not all of them. The table records 300,000 or so clones, roughly an eighth of them present only once. Their antigens remain unidentified. The source material was naive CD4+ T cells from blood. The receptor source for this set is a man aged 25 to 40 with type 1 diabetes.

This clone was observed a few times. This chain uses TRBV27 with TRBJ2-3, with TRBD1 identical over 9 bases. CDR1 is MNHEY and CDR2 is SMNVEV in the germline V gene (reference sequence). The CDR3 totals 15 residues. V gave up 8 bases and J gave up 4 bases; unmatched junction bases: 10. The CDR3 nucleotides read TGTGCCAGCTCCCGACGGACAGGGGTATCAGATACGCAGTATTTT. This sequence encodes CASSRRTGVSDTQYF.

The chain employs TRBV5-4 and TRBJ2-1; tentative D call: TRBD1 (5 bases). The CDR3 has 13 residues. CDR1 and CDR2 (germline): SGHNT, YYREEE (reference sequence). Trimming shortened V by 4 bases and J by 5 bases, and 10 bases separated the two germline ends. This chain's CDR3 is CASSQGLNNEQFF. The CDR3 DNA reads TGTGCCAGCAGCCAGGGATTAAACAATGAGCAGTTCTTC.

The J gene is TRBJ2-7, the V gene TRBV18; tentatively, D is TRBD2 (6 bases). This CDR3 comprises 14 residues. With 2 bases removed from V and 4 bases from J, the gap between germline ends came to 12 bases. Per the germline V gene, CDR1 is KGHSH and CDR2 is LQKENI. The CDR3 here is CASSPMREAYEQYF. DNA of the CDR3: TGTGCCAGCTCACCAATGAGGGAGGCGTACGAGCAGTACTTC.

This CDR3 is CASSPPGARGEYF. CDR3 bases: TGTGCCAGCAGCCCGCCGGGAGCCAGAGGAGAGTACTTC. V and J are TRBV5-4 and TRBJ2-7; tentatively, D is TRBD2 (6 bases). Germline-derived CDR1 and CDR2 are SGHNT and YYREEE (reference sequence). The CDR3 totals 13 residues. V was clipped by 4 bases and J by 11 bases, with 19 bases between them.

J is TRBJ1-5 and V is TRBV6-5; the D gene is possibly TRBD1 (5 bases). Germline V gene sequence: CDR1 MNHEY, CDR2 SVGAGI. The length of the CDR3 is 14 residues. V gave up 6 bases and J gave up 5 bases, with 14 bases separating them. The CDR3 region is CASRTQGSDQPQHF. The CDR3 DNA follows: TGTGCCAGCAGGACCCAGGGCTCGGATCAGCCCCAGCATTTT.

This chain connects TRBV28 to TRBJ1-2; D uncertain. The CDR3 consists of 12 residues. Trimming removed 2 bases from V and 4 bases from J, with 5 bases in between. Germline values: CDR1 MDHEN, CDR2 SYDVKM. CDR3 sequence: CASSLAVYGYTF. CDR3 coding DNA: TGTGCCAGCAGTTTAGCGGTCTATGGCTACACCTTC.

This clone was picked up a small number of times. The rearrangement uses TRBV28 and TRBJ2-1; 9 nucleotides line up with TRBD2. This CDR3 region has 13 residues. CDR1 MDHEN and CDR2 SYDVKM come from the germline V gene. After removal of 9 bases from V and 8 bases from J, the junction contained 8 bases not matched to a gene. This CDR3 is CARRASGIYEQFF. The CDR3 DNA sequence: TGTGCCAGAAGGGCTAGCGGGATCTATGAGCAGTTCTTC.

The chain employs TRBV5-1 and TRBJ1-2; D is ambiguous. The CDR3 runs to 14 residues. Germline V gene sequence: CDR1 SGHRS, CDR2 YFSETQ. The ends were cut back, 0 bases at V and 6 bases at J, with 12 bases in the middle. CDR3 nucleotides: TGCGCCAGCAGCTTGGATCCGGGGTTGGATGGCTACACCTTC. Protein product: CASSLDPGLDGYTF.

This clone occurred a few times. The chain carries TRBV2 and TRBJ2-3; D is perhaps TRBD2 (6 bases). The CDR3 is 13 residues long. Germline V lookup: CDR1 SNHLY, CDR2 FYNNEI. Trimming removed 7 bases from V and 2 bases from J, with 10 bases in between. CDR3 region: CASKQDYTDTQYF. As DNA, the CDR3 is TGTGCCAGCAAACAGGACTACACAGATACGCAGTATTTT.

The chain joins TRBV25-1 to TRBJ2-5; D perhaps matches TRBD1 (6 bases). V lost 4 bases, J lost 4 bases, and 16 bases lay in between. The CDR3 contains 15 residues. The germline V gene has CDR1 MGHDK and CDR2 SYGVNS. DNA for the CDR3: TGTGCCAGCAGTGGGGGACATCGGACCGGAGAGACCCAGTACTTC. Amino acid sequence: CASSGGHRTGETQYF. Combining the CDR3 with reference TRBV25-1 and TRBJ2-5 gives the whole variable domain EADIYQTPRYLVIGTGKKITLECSQTMGHDKMYWYQQDPGMELHLIHYSYGVNSTEKGDLSSESTVSRIRTEHFPLTLESARPSHTSQYLCASSGGHRTGETQYFGPGTRLLVL.

The chain is built from TRBV20-1 and TRBJ1-1, with D maybe TRBD1 (5 bases). The V gene lost 4 bases and the J gene lost 8 bases, with 11 bases spanning the gap. In germline, CDR1 is DFQATT, CDR2 SNEGSKA (reference sequence). This CDR3 is 11 amino acids long. The CDR3 loop reads CSATGGFEAFF. In DNA form, the CDR3 reads TGCAGTGCTACGGGGGGATTCGAAGCTTTCTTT.

This clone was seen a few times. Mismatch with germline at one junction end may stem from a read error. V usage is TRBV7-8 and J usage is TRBJ2-7; 7 positions match TRBD1. The CDR3 is 16 residues long. Germline V gives CDR1 SGHVS, CDR2 FQNEAQ. The CDR3 region is CASSPFPNRDSEQFHF. The CDR3 DNA sequence: TGTGCCAGCAGCCCCTTCCCAAACCGGGACAGCGAGCAATTCCATTTC.

The sample holds a few counts of this clone. The chain links TRBV7-3 to TRBJ2-2; maybe TRBD1 (7 bases). Trimming removed 5 bases at V and 5 bases at J, with 15 bases between. CDR3 length: 15 residues. Germline CDR1 and CDR2: SGHTA and FQGTGA. CDR3 region: CASSAGGGVTGELFF. The CDR3, as DNA: TGTGCCAGCAGCGCAGGAGGGGGCGTGACCGGGGAGCTGTTTTTT.

This clone was picked up a small number of times. This rearrangement joins TRBV28 to TRBJ1-4, with a possible D match to TRBD1 (5 bases). V lost 6 bases and J lost 7, with 12 bases in between. CDR3 length equals 13 residues. Per germline, CDR1 MDHEN and CDR2 SYDVKM. CDR3 protein: CASRRGLGEKLFF. CDR3 nucleotides: TGTGCCAGCAGAAGGGGATTAGGTGAAAAACTGTTTTTT.

The chain is built from TRBV7-9 and TRBJ1-1; 12 bases are a match to TRBD1. Germline V gives CDR1 SEHNR, CDR2 FQNEAQ (reference sequence). Unmatched junction bases numbered 4, after V lost 3 bases and J lost 5 bases. This CDR3 is built from 15 residues. CDR3 nucleotides: TGTGCCAGCAGCTTTGGGGACAGGGGGCGGACTGAAGCTTTCTTT. Protein: CASSFGDRGRTEAFF.

Only a few counts were recorded for this clone. The DNA of the CDR3 is TGTGCCAGCAGCTTCGGGATTAGGAAGGAAGGCAATCAGCCCCAGCATTTT. Protein product: CASSFGIRKEGNQPQHF. The V and J genes are TRBV11-3 and TRBJ1-5; D is unclear. V dropped 3 bases and J dropped 2 bases, with 17 bases sitting between them. CDR1 SGHNT and CDR2 YENEEA come from the germline V gene. This CDR3 has 17 residues.

A few counts support this clone. The rearrangement joins TRBV28 to TRBJ1-1; possible D gene TRBD1, 5 bases. Germline V gene lookup returns CDR1 MDHEN and CDR2 SYDVKM. V was shortened by 8 bases and J by 1 base, with 8 bases between the two germline ends. There are 12 residues in the CDR3. CDR3 nucleotide sequence: TGTGCCAGCGGGAGGGGGAACACTGAAGCTTTCTTT. Amino acid sequence: CASGRGNTEAFF.

The sample holds a few counts of this clone. This CDR3 is CASSTGSGTGGDTQYF. The CDR3 DNA follows: TGTGCCAGTAGTACCGGCTCCGGGACAGGGGGCGATACGCAGTATTTT. The chain employs TRBV19 and TRBJ2-3; TRBD1 matches 12 bases. The CDR3 length is 16 residues. Germline assignment: CDR1 LNHDA and CDR2 SQIVND (reference sequence). Unmatched junction bases numbered 8, after V lost 4 bases and J lost 6 bases.